Described below is a single TCR beta chain sequence and its context. Its antigen is undetermined. Assay: immunoSEQ multiplex PCR; the TCRdb copy retains only in-frame clones and omits some. Of a few thousand clones listed, roughly 70% are singletons. The entry originates in a study of CD8 T cell repertoires and HIV-1 epitope variants. This CDR3 has 14 residues. Germline values: CDR1 MNHEY, CDR2 SMNVEV (reference sequence). The V end lost 0 bases, the J end lost 1 base, and 6 bases lay between the germline ends. Study-wide results and limits: Eight to ten TCR beta clonotypes were antigen-specific, five or six apparently recognizing autologous or escape variants. This assay reports beta chains of antigen-expanded cells, not T cell function.

This TCR was recovered from a male donor with HIV. The specimen sequenced was cultured CD8+ T cells derived from PBMCs. The chain couples TRBV27 to TRBJ1-1; D call uncertain. The CDR3 here is CASSLSQRNTEAFF. The CDR3 DNA follows: TGTGCCAGCAGTTTATCACAGAGGAACACTGAAGCTTTCTTT.